The 23 T cell receptor beta chains presented below share a single source sample, sequenced in a study of human T cells and chemical hapten exposure. The library put unique molecular identifiers onto individual cDNA molecules. From the reads, TCRdb called clonotypes with MiXCR, one entry per CDR3 protein. This repertoire shows about 120,000 distinct CDR3 sequences, 8.5% to 9% found once; its top ten account for over 1.1%. Unseparated into fractions, whole blood served as the source from which total RNA was extracted. The specimen sequenced was whole blood. These receptors originate from a human donor in good health. Some clones in this sample may be carry-over from other donors' samples.

This clonotype was seen at least ten times. The chain recombines TRBV10-3 with TRBJ2-3; a weak D match, TRBD2 (6 bases). The V end was cut by 0 bases, the J end by 1 base, with 8 bases between. Germline CDR1 is ENHRY and CDR2 is SYGVKD. The CDR3 spans 15 residues. DNA of the CDR3: TGTGCCATCAGTGAGTCTTCTAGCGGCACAGATACGCAGTATTTT. It codes for CAISESSSGTDTQYF.

This clonotype has only one observation. The chain uses TRBV5-1 and TRBJ2-7; D is unclear. Germline V gene lookup returns CDR1 SGHRS and CDR2 YFSETQ. Trimming removed 0 bases from V and 6 bases from J, with 22 bases in between. The CDR3 is 17 residues long. The CDR3 DNA follows: TGCGCCAGCAGCTTGGCCGTCGTTGGCGCCTCGGGTGGCGAGCAGTACTTC. Its protein is CASSLAVVGASGGEQYF.

This clonotype showed up just a few times. The J gene is TRBJ2-1, the V gene TRBV6-6, with D perhaps TRBD1 (5 bases). Germline CDR1 reads MNHNY; CDR2 reads SVGAGI (reference sequence). The CDR3 is made up of 19 amino acids. The V and J ends lost 2 bases and 6 bases respectively, with 26 bases between them. This CDR3 is CASSYSQEGAPIIFNEQFF. CDR3 nucleotide sequence: TGTGCCAGCAGTTACAGCCAAGAAGGGGCACCAATTATCTTCAATGAGCAGTTCTTC.

This clonotype was recorded many times. The chain recombines TRBV2 with TRBJ1-3, with D tentatively TRBD1 (5 bases). This CDR3 comprises 16 residues. With 6 bases removed from V and 0 bases from J, the gap between germline ends came to 15 bases. Germline CDR1 SNHLY, CDR2 FYNNEI. CDR3 sequence (DNA): TGTGCCAGCAGCCGTCGGGGCAGAAGCTCTGGAAACACCATATATTTT. This translates into CASSRRGRSSGNTIYF.

J is TRBJ1-1 and V is TRBV10-3; no clear D gene. CDR3 length equals 12 residues. Germline CDR1 is ENHRY and CDR2 is SYGVKD. Deletions cut 0 bases from V and 2 bases from J, with 1 base between. CDR3 amino acids: CAISESNTEAFF. In DNA form, the CDR3 reads TGTGCCATCAGTGAGTCAAACACTGAAGCTTTCTTT.

The V gene is TRBV19, the J gene TRBJ1-5; 7 nucleotides align to TRBD1. This CDR3 has 16 amino acids. The ends lost 3 bases at V and 1 base at J; junction bases unmatched: 6. The germline V gene has CDR1 LNHDA and CDR2 SQIVND (reference sequence). In DNA form, the CDR3 reads TGTGCCAGTAGTATTTCGGCAGGGGGAAGCAATCAGCCCCAGCATTTT. It codes for CASSISAGGSNQPQHF.

The rearrangement uses TRBV28 and TRBJ1-4, with D possibly TRBD1 on 5 matching bases. CDR1 MDHEN and CDR2 SYDVKM come from the germline V gene. The CDR3 covers 14 residues. Trimming removed 10 bases from V and 5 bases from J, with 17 bases in between. CDR3 region: CAINTGDYNEKLFF. The CDR3 coding sequence is TGTGCCATCAATACAGGTGACTACAATGAAAAACTGTTTTTT.

This clonotype was detected a few times. The chain has TRBV27 and TRBJ2-3, with no clear D. CDR1 and CDR2 (germline): MNHEY, SMNVEV (reference sequence). V lost 2 bases, J lost 1 base, and 19 bases lay in between. The CDR3 loop spans 18 amino acids. The CDR3 here is CASSLEYPGAGGTDTQYF. The CDR3, as DNA: TGTGCCAGCAGTTTAGAGTACCCTGGAGCTGGGGGCACAGATACGCAGTATTTT.

This clonotype was seen a few times. The chain combines TRBV2 with TRBJ1-2; D gene ambiguous. Germline CDR1 is SNHLY and CDR2 is FYNNEI. Trimming left V 5 bases short and J 2 bases short, with 9 bases between. The CDR3 sequence is 13 residues long. The CDR3 here is CASSFALNYGYTF. CDR3 sequence (DNA): TGTGCCAGCAGTTTTGCCCTAAACTATGGCTACACCTTC.

This chain uses TRBV10-3 with TRBJ2-7, with 9 positions matching TRBD1. Germline V gene lookup returns CDR1 ENHRY and CDR2 SYGVKD. This CDR3 is built from 17 residues. Unmatched junction bases numbered 13, after V lost 3 bases and J lost 4 bases. CDR3 coding DNA: TGTGCCATCAGTGAAGGGGACATGGGACAGGGCTGGTACGAGCAGTACTTC. It is translated as CAISEGDMGQGWYEQYF.

In nucleotides, the CDR3 is TGTGCCAGCAGACCAGGGGGGGCAGATACGCAGTATTTT. It encodes CASRPGGADTQYF. This chain uses TRBV7-2 with TRBJ2-3, with D possibly called TRBD1 or TRBD2 (7 bases each). Trimming shortened V by 6 bases and J by 4 bases, and 11 bases separated the two germline ends. Germline V gene lookup returns CDR1 SGHTA and CDR2 FQGNSA. The CDR3 runs to 13 residues.

The chain carries TRBV3-1 and TRBJ1-1; 12 nucleotides agree with TRBD1. Germline V CDR1 and CDR2: LGHDT, YNNKEL (reference sequence). CDR3 size: 17 residues. V shed 3 bases and J 3 bases; nucleotides not matched to a gene: 8. Here the CDR3 DNA reads TGTGCCAGCAGCCATATGGGACAGGGGGCAGCCGACACTGAAGCTTTCTTT. It is translated as CASSHMGQGAADTEAFF.

The rearrangement joins TRBV10-3 to TRBJ1-1, with 7 positions matching TRBD1. The CDR3 consists of 14 residues. Germline assignment: CDR1 ENHRY and CDR2 SYGVKD. V was pared by 6 bases and J by 3 bases, with 7 bases of the junction left unmatched. CDR3 protein: CAIRAGGQDTEAFF. In DNA, the CDR3 is TGTGCCATCAGGGCAGGAGGACAGGACACTGAAGCTTTCTTT.

V usage is TRBV19 and J usage is TRBJ1-2; TRBD1 agrees at 9 bases. The CDR3 is 14 residues long. Germline-derived CDR1 and CDR2 are LNHDA and SQIVND (reference sequence). After removal of 6 bases from V and 6 bases from J, the junction contained 8 bases not matched to a gene. DNA of the CDR3: TGTGCCAGTAGGCGGGACAGGGAAAGCCATGGCTACACCTTC. Translating it yields CASRRDRESHGYTF.

In this sample, this clonotype turned up many times. V is TRBV10-3 and J is TRBJ1-6, with TRBD1 identical over 9 bases. From germline, CDR1 is ENHRY and CDR2 SYGVKD. The ends lost 2 bases at V and 1 base at J; junction bases unmatched: 12. The CDR3 has 20 amino acids. CDR3 residues: CAISETSGQGLWSYNSPLHF. For the CDR3, the DNA is TGTGCCATCAGTGAGACTTCGGGACAGGGTTTGTGGTCCTATAATTCACCCCTCCACTTT.

This clonotype was detected ten times or more. The V call is TRBV5-1, the J call TRBJ1-1; D not certain. The CDR3 contains 15 residues. CDR1 SGHRS and CDR2 YFSETQ come from the germline V gene. With 0 bases removed from V and 4 bases from J, the gap between germline ends came to 13 bases. The CDR3 is CASSLDGERGTEAFF. The CDR3 DNA reads TGCGCCAGCAGCTTGGATGGCGAGAGAGGCACTGAAGCTTTCTTT.

This clonotype was picked up many times. The chain uses TRBV20-1 and TRBJ1-5, with 10 bases aligning to TRBD1. Germline V gene sequence: CDR1 DFQATT, CDR2 SNEGSKA (reference sequence). This CDR3 is built from 15 residues. J gave up 0 bases and V 5 bases, and 4 bases lay outside the gene matches. The CDR3, as DNA: TGCAGTGCTGAGAGGGACAGGGGTAGCAATCAGCCCCAGCATTTT. Amino acid sequence: CSAERDRGSNQPQHF.

This clonotype was seen repeatedly, ten times or more. J is TRBJ2-6 and V is TRBV27; D ambiguous. Germline values: CDR1 MNHEY, CDR2 SMNVEV (reference sequence). The CDR3 has 14 amino acids. V lost 5 bases and J lost 0, with 5 bases in between. CDR3 sequence (DNA): TGTGCCAGCAGTGGATTCTCTGGGGCCAACGTCCTGACTTTC. Its protein product is CASSGFSGANVLTF.

This clonotype was seen only a few times. V and J are TRBV19 and TRBJ1-6; maybe TRBD1 (6 bases). Germline CDR1 reads LNHDA; CDR2 reads SQIVND (reference sequence). The CDR3 runs to 14 residues. Between the trimmed V and J ends, which lost 4 bases and 7 bases, there was a span of 11 bases. The CDR3 region has the DNA TGTGCCAGTAGTAACAGGGTCGGCAATTCACCCCTCCACTTT. Translating it yields CASSNRVGNSPLHF. The entire variable domain, with the rest obtained from reference TRBV19 and TRBJ1-6, is as follows: DGGITQSPKYLFRKEGQNVTLSCEQNLNHDAMYWYRQDPGQGLRLIYYSQIVNDFQKGDIAEGYSVSREKKESFPLTVTSAQKNPTAFYLCASSNRVGNSPLHFGNGTRLTVT.

This clonotype was counted only a few times. This rearrangement joins TRBV20-1 to TRBJ2-2; possibly TRBD1 for D (6 bases). Germline V gene sequence: CDR1 DFQATT, CDR2 SNEGSKA (reference sequence). The CDR3 consists of 15 residues. Trimming took off 0 bases at V and 3 bases at J, with 11 bases between the two ends. The CDR3 coding sequence is TGCAGTGCTAGAGATGTGGGGGCGGACACCGGGGAGCTGTTTTTT. This gives the protein CSARDVGADTGELFF.

This clonotype was detected a few times. This chain connects TRBV20-1 to TRBJ1-5; the D is unclear. This CDR3 is 14 amino acids long. V lost 0 bases and J 11 bases, leaving 17 bases between the germline ends. Germline V gene lookup returns CDR1 DFQATT and CDR2 SNEGSKA (reference sequence). As DNA, the CDR3 is TGCAGTGCTAGAGAGGCACCCGTGGAGGGAGCCCAGCATTTT. Encoded protein: CSAREAPVEGAQHF.

This rearrangement joins TRBV27 to TRBJ1-2, with D perhaps matching TRBD1 (5 bases). The germline CDR1 and CDR2 sequences are MNHEY and SMNVEV (reference sequence). This CDR3 has 13 residues. V lost 3 bases and J 8 bases, leaving 13 bases between the germline ends. CDR3 nucleotide sequence: TGTGCCAGCAGTTTCAGGGAGTCGGGCGGCTACACCTTC. Protein: CASSFRESGGYTF.

This clonotype was recorded a few times. The CDR3 reads CASSVVGARTYEQYF. The CDR3 DNA reads TGTGCCAGCAGCGTCGTGGGGGCCCGCACCTACGAGCAGTACTTC. The gene calls are TRBV11-2 and TRBJ2-7, with TRBD1 as a possible D gene (6 bases). In germline, CDR1 is SGHAT, CDR2 FQNNGV. The CDR3 spans 15 residues. Trimming took 5 bases from V and 2 from J, leaving 16 bases between them.